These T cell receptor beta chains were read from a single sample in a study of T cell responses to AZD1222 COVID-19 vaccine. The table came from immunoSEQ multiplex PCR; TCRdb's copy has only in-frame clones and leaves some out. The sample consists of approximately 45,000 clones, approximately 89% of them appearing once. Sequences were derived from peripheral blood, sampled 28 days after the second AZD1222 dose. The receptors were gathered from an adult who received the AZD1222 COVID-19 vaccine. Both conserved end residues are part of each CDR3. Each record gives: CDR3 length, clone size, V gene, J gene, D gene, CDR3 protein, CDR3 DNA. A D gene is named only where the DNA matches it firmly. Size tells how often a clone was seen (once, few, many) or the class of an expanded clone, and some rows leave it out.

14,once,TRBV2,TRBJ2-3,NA,CASSGRGYTDTQYF,TGTGCCAGCAGTGGGCGGGGCTACACAGATACGCAGTATTTT
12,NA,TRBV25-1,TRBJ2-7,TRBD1,CASSADRGEQYF,TGTGCCAGCAGTGCCGACAGGGGTGAGCAGTACTTC
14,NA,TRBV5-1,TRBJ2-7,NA,CASSRGKSGYEQYF,TGCGCCAGCAGCCGTGGGAAGAGCGGCTACGAGCAGTACTTC
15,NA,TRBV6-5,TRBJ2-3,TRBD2,CASSYARGGRDTQYF,TGTGCCAGCAGTTACGCCCGGGGCGGGAGGGATACGCAGTATTTT
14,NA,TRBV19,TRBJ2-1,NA,CASRGLAEYNEQFF,TGTGCCAGCCGGGGGCTAGCGGAGTACAATGAGCAGTTCTTC
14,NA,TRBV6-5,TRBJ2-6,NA,CASRGTSGANVLTF,TGTGCCAGCAGAGGGACCTCTGGGGCCAACGTCCTGACTTTC
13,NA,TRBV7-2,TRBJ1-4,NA,CASSRVPNEKLFF,TGTGCCAGCAGCAGGGTTCCTAATGAAAAACTGTTTTTT
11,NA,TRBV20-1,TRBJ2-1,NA,CSARDWDEQFF,TGCAGTGCTAGAGATTGGGATGAGCAGTTCTTC
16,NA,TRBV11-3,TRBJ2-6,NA,CASSFGGALGANVLTF,TGTGCCAGCAGCTTTGGGGGTGCTTTGGGGGCCAACGTCCTGACTTTC
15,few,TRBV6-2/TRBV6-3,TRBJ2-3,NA,CASSYSKGSTDTQYF,TGTGCCAGCAGTTACTCGAAGGGGAGTACAGATACGCAGTATTTT
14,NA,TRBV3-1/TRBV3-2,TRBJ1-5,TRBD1,CASSSTGDNQPQHF,TGTGCCAGCAGCTCAACAGGGGACAATCAGCCCCAGCATTTT
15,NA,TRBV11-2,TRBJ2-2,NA,CASSLTRLRDGELFF,TGTGCCAGCAGCTTGACGAGGTTAAGAGACGGGGAGCTGTTTTTT
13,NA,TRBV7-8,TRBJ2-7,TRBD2,CASSPSGSYEQYF,TGTGCCAGCAGCCCTAGCGGCTCCTACGAGCAGTACTTC
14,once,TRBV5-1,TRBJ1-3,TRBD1,CASSTGTGGNTIYF,TGCGCCAGCAGCACCGGGACAGGGGGAAACACCATATATTTT
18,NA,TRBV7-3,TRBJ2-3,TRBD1,CASSLSPGQGDLTDTQYF,TGTGCCAGCAGCTTATCCCCCGGGCAGGGGGACCTCACAGATACGCAGTATTTT
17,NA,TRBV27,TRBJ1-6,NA,CASSWGGGSFRNSPLHF,TGTGCCAGCAGTTGGGGTGGCGGCTCCTTCCGAAATTCACCCCTCCACTTT
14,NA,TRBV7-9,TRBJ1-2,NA,CASSFGDGFYGYTF,TGTGCCAGCAGCTTCGGAGACGGCTTCTATGGCTACACCTTC
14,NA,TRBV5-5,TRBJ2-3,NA,CASSLTTAPDTQYF,TGTGCCAGCAGCTTAACCACGGCCCCAGATACGCAGTATTTT
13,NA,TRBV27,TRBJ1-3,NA,CASSLASGNTIYF,TGTGCCAGCAGTTTAGCGTCTGGAAACACCATATATTTT
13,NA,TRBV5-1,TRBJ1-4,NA,CASSLGASEKLFF,TGCGCCAGCAGTTTGGGGGCTAGCGAAAAACTGTTTTTT
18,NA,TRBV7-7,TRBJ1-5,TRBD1,CASSLEVAGQGSNQPQHF,TGTGCCAGCAGCTTAGAAGTTGCAGGACAGGGGAGCAATCAGCCCCAGCATTTT
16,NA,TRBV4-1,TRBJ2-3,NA,CASSQEQGSATDTQYF,TGCGCCAGCAGCCAAGAGCAGGGTAGCGCAACAGATACGCAGTATTTT
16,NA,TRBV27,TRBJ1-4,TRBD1,CASSSQGVDFNEKLFF,TGTGCCAGCAGTTCTCAGGGGGTTGACTTTAATGAAAAACTGTTTTTT
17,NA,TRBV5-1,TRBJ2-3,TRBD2,CASSFGTSGGAPDTQYF,TGCGCCAGCAGCTTTGGGACTAGCGGGGGGGCTCCAGATACGCAGTATTTT
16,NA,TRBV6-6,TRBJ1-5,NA,CASRQRGQGSNQPQHF,TGTGCCAGCAGACAGCGGGGACAAGGGAGCAATCAGCCCCAGCATTTT
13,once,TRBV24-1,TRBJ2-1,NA,CATSEPGRDEQFF,TGTGCCACCAGTGAACCTGGTCGCGATGAGCAGTTCTTC
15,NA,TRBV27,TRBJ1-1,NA,CASSPTGGGGTEAFF,TGTGCCAGCAGTCCCACCGGCGGGGGGGGCACTGAAGCTTTCTTT
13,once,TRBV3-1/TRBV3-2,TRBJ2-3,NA,CASSQVRTDTQYF,TGTGCCAGCAGCCAAGTGCGCACAGATACGCAGTATTTT
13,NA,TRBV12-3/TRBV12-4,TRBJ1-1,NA,CASSTQMNTEAFF,TGTGCCAGCAGTACTCAAATGAACACTGAAGCTTTCTTT
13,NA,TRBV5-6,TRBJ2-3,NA,CASSLKGGNTQYF,TGTGCCAGCAGCTTGAAAGGGGGAAATACGCAGTATTTT
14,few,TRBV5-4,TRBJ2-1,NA,CASSWATRSNEQFF,TGTGCCAGCAGCTGGGCAACAAGATCCAATGAGCAGTTCTTC
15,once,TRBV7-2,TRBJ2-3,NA,CASSLGGASTDTQYF,TGTGCCAGCAGCTTAGGAGGTGCTAGCACAGATACGCAGTATTTT
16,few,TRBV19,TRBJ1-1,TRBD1,CASSTLNRGLDTEAFF,TGTGCCAGTAGTACCCTTAACAGGGGGCTGGACACTGAAGCTTTCTTT
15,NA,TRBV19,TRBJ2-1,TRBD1,CASRPTRGSYNEQFF,TGTGCCAGTAGGCCTACCAGGGGGTCCTACAATGAGCAGTTCTTC
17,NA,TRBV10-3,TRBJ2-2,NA,CAISESKGTLNTGELFF,TGTGCCATCAGTGAGTCGAAAGGGACACTGAACACCGGGGAGCTGTTTTTT
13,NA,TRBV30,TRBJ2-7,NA,CAWSSGVRYEQYF,TGTGCCTGGAGTTCGGGAGTGAGATACGAGCAGTACTTC
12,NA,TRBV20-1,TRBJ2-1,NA,CSASRQVHEQFF,TGCAGTGCTAGTAGGCAGGTTCATGAGCAGTTCTTC
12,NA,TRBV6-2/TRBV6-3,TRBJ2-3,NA,CASSLSPDTQYF,TGTGCCAGCAGTCTTTCACCAGATACGCAGTATTTT
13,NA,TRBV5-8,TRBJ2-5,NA,CASVPRRSETQYF,TGTGCCAGCGTACCGAGGAGAAGCGAGACCCAGTACTTC
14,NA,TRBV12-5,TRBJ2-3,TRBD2,CASGASGSWDTQYF,TGTGCTAGTGGGGCTAGCGGGAGTTGGGATACGCAGTATTTT
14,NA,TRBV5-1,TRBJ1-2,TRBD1,CASSTGTGGFAYTF,TGCGCCAGCAGCACCGGGACAGGGGGCTTTGCTTACACCTTC
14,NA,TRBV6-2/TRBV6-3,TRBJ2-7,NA,CASSYRGPSYEQYF,TGTGCCAGCAGTTACCGGGGACCATCCTACGAGCAGTACTTC
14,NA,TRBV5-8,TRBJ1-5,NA,CANNMGRDNQPQHF,TGTGCCAACAATATGGGGCGAGATAATCAGCCCCAGCATTTT
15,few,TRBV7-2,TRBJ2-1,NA,CASSPERASFGEQFF,TGTGCCAGCAGCCCCGAACGGGCTAGTTTCGGTGAGCAGTTCTTC
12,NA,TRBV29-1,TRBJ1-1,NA,CSVLTVNTEAFF,TGCAGCGTTTTAACAGTGAACACTGAAGCTTTCTTT
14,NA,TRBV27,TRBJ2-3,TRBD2,CASRGLASTDTQYF,TGTGCCAGCCGCGGACTAGCGAGCACAGATACGCAGTATTTT
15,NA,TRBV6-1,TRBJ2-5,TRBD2,CASSGAGGFQETQYF,TGTGCCAGCAGTGGAGCGGGGGGCTTCCAAGAGACCCAGTACTTC
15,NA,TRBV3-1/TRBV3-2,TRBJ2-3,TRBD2,CASGQAGGLTDTQYF,TGTGCCAGCGGACAAGCGGGGGGACTCACAGATACGCAGTATTTT
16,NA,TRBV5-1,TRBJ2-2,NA,CASSPAALAKTGELFF,TGCGCCAGCAGCCCAGCGGCCCTAGCAAAGACCGGGGAGCTGTTTTTT
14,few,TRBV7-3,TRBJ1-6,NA,CASSLAGVNSPLHF,TGTGCCAGCAGCTTAGCAGGGGTTAATTCACCCCTCCACTTT
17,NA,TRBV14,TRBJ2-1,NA,CASREFPGLSSYNEQFF,TGTGCCAGCAGAGAATTCCCAGGGTTGAGCTCCTACAATGAGCAGTTCTTC